Reported below is one T cell receptor (beta chain). The count of this clone is one. Its specific antigen is unknown. No per-base quality is available; no much larger clone lies one base away. The protocol used for the library was the immunoSEQ multiplex PCR assay. For the multiplex PCR, a mixture combining 60 forward primers for TCR Vbeta segments and 13 reverse primers for TCR Jbeta segments was used. Amplification of the CDR3 region of rearranged TCR beta genes was performed with a multiplex PCR assay on genomic DNA. On the Illumina HiSeq System, the amplified TCR beta libraries were sequenced as 87-base-pair reads. As for the original processing: In a later analysis, some 80 million unique TCR beta chains were counted across the 500 to 850 repertoires, and roughly 9.9 million of these chains were shared by at least two donors. To remove PCR and sequencing errors, raw reads were error-corrected and collapsed into unique sequences using a nearest-neighbor algorithm that merged closely related sequences. V, D and J gene segments were assigned by aligning CDR3 sequences to IMGT reference sequences. For a sequence to be retained, a match of at least six nucleotides to both a V gene segment and a J gene segment was required. A rearrangement was called productive if the CDR3 had no stop codons and remained in frame with V and J, and every other rearrangement was called non-productive. CDR3 was defined by IMGT convention, running from the second conserved V-encoded cysteine to the conserved J-encoded phenylalanine. In an earlier analysis of 550 to 650 of the donors, sequences lacking an unambiguous match to a single V gene segment were excluded. An earlier analysis of some 610 of the donors called V segments functional above 56.7% productive rearrangements and segregating when the between-donor standard deviation exceeded 5%. A statistical classification framework was built to diagnose cytomegalovirus status from the catalog of TCR beta chain sequences. In a later analysis, V and J genes were assigned by comparing TCR nucleotide sequences against IMGT/GENE-DB human TR gene sequences. Using the TCRdist pipeline, a later analysis assigned CDR3 sequences along with most-parsimonious VDJ recombination scenarios. In a later analysis, each TCR beta chain was defined by its CDR3 amino acid sequence together with its V-gene family, and reads without a unique V-gene family were excluded. In a later analysis, fewer than 650 highly shared, low-generation-probability nucleotide sequences were removed to address suspected cross-contamination and a sequencing artifact. For each public chain, a later analysis derived a clonal expansion index from normalized ranks of inferred template counts within each repertoire. In a later analysis, generation probabilities were computed using a VDJ recombination model fitted to out-of-frame rearrangements, and the results were checked against IGoR. A later analysis scored TCR-TCR, TCR-HLA and TCR-CMV co-occurrence with hypergeometric tests, applying a repertoire-size bias correction to TCR pairs. False discovery rates were estimated in a later analysis by permuting HLA or CMV assignments 20 times. In a later analysis, co-occurring TCRs were grouped using DBSCAN, with TCRdist sequence similarity added in when clustering inside HLA-allele-positive subsets. For co-occurrence clustering, repertoires with fewer than 30,000 or more than 120,000 public chains were excluded, along with four or five repertoires with anomalous nucleotide sharing. As stored in TCRdb, this immuneACCESS dataset retains in-frame rearrangements with V and J assigned. A fraction of the clones does not appear; measured against another copy, unresolved V genes explain less than half of the discrepancy, and the remainder lacks a known reason. V and J calls and clone size are as listed in that table; D and trimming were resolved from the DNA. The table for this sample lists 110,000 or so clones; around 69% of them were counted only once. The leading ten clones occupy roughly a sixth of the sample.

The cohort was made up of 666 healthy bone marrow donors. Cohort members were all nominally healthy when sampled, although unrecorded immune exposures were likely present. The donor was CMV seropositive and belonged to the group of 250 to 350 seropositive cohort members. A peripheral blood sample was provided by each donor, and peripheral blood mononuclear cells were used for TCR beta sequencing. Genomic DNA was extracted from the blood cell samples with the Qiagen DNeasy Blood Extraction Kit. This record belongs to a study of cytomegalovirus exposure and HLA in healthy donors (dated by TCRdb to 2016 to 2017). For the wider study: An earlier analysis of some 600 of the donors reported approximately 280 Gb of sequence data and 100 million to 120 million unique TCR beta sequences obtained from around 180 million T cells. Approximately 300 gigabases of sequencing data and 75 million to 85 million unique TCR sequences made up an early release that covered around 640 HLA-typed donors. Of the approximately 370 genotyped donors, roughly 76% were placed in the genetic ancestry cluster associated with self-reported Caucasian donors. The study aimed to test whether cataloging public T cell receptors could reveal signatures of past pathogen exposure. The study used immunosequencing to profile the T cell repertoires of around 600 subjects and linked those repertoires to cytomegalovirus serostatus. Besides the first cohort of 666 subjects, a separate validation cohort made up of around 120 different subjects was used. The study combined high-throughput TCR immunosequencing, statistical association of individual TCRs with disease status, and machine learning to predict cytomegalovirus infection status. In a later analysis, previously published TCR beta repertoires from hundreds of donors were re-analyzed and high-resolution HLA genotyping was added so that TCR occurrence patterns could be studied. The later analysis used no new phenotypic data to find candidate immune exposures, relying instead on TCR beta sequences and their occurrence across donors. An earlier analysis of several hundred of the donors applied high-throughput TCR beta sequencing to assess whether each TCR beta V gene segment acted as functional or pseudogenic. Donor age, sex, ethnicity and CMV serostatus were compiled together with the repertoire data. A later genetic analysis took genome-wide SNP genotypes for about three fifths of the roughly 670 donors and used that subset as a discovery cohort. Every repertoire in the discovery cohort had been generated on one and the same sequencing platform. Class I and class II HLA loci were covered by the typing at four-digit resolution. The number of donors typed differed by locus, with roughly 620-630 for A, B, C, DRB1 and DQB1, 522 for DQA1, 600 to 610 for DPA1, and 472 for DPB1. Four or five DR-DQ haplotypes were handled as single units for association and clustering because linkage in the cohort was strong. Among about 370 genotyped donors of the cohort, an average of around 220,000 unique TCR beta nucleotide sequences was sequenced per donor, of which approximately 18% were non-productive.

What the work shows at the level of the full study, not this receptor alone: A later analysis found that HLA-associated TCR beta chains were more clonally expanded and had lower generation probabilities than equally common non-associated chains. Strong co-occurrence of HLA alleles, especially DR and DQ, made assigning TCR associations to individual alleles difficult. HLA typing was unavailable for some donors at each locus, so association tests used only the typed subset. An earlier analysis of approximately 600 of the donors showed that most TCR beta V segments appeared in productive rearrangements either about 87% or about 30% of the time, which broadly matched IMGT annotations. In a later analysis, around 15,000 TCR beta sequences were associated with specific HLA alleles at a false discovery rate of 0.05. In a later analysis, most CMV-associated TCR beta chains were found to appear HLA-restricted, with HLA associations seemingly driven largely by CMV exposure. CMV serostatus was the only immune exposure information available for the cohort. Some IMGT-functional V segments, including TRBV6-2 and TRBV6-3, could not be told apart with the 87-base-pair reads, so those segments were excluded. According to a later analysis, TCR association rates differed among HLA loci, with DRB1 alleles showing the most associated TCRs and HLA-C alleles showing the fewest. An association between a missense DCLRE1C variant and V-gene and J-gene trimming of TCR beta chains was found in a later genetic analysis and replicated in an independent cohort. Across donors, most TCR sequences were observed very rarely, whereas some public TCRs were present in many individuals. Because counts were too low, some 17 rarely observed V segments, including chromosome 9 orphons, were left out of the earlier analysis of roughly 600 of the donors. It was suggested by the authors that the approach could potentially be generalized to other disease states and immunological phenotypes. Several of the top co-occurrence clusters appeared to be linked to parvovirus B19, influenza, CMV and Epstein-Barr virus, according to a later analysis. Only TCR beta chains were sequenced in this cohort, and the absence of alpha or paired-chain data limited detectable features. The presence/absence analyses assumed that sequencing depth was roughly uniform across donors, and that assumption may not be true. Correlated functional status among segregating V segments might be attributable to linkage disequilibrium, but an unknown experimental factor could not be ruled out. In a later genetic analysis, fewer N-insertions in productive TCRs were reported among donors in an Asian-associated ancestry cluster than the approximately 670-donor mean. A further reported finding was that TCR beta sequences accurately predicted the HLA-A and HLA-B alleles for most subjects in the first cohort. The study listed over 150 TCR beta chains as associated with cytomegalovirus. The classifier was reported to diagnose cytomegalovirus status with high specificity and sensitivity in both the original and validation cohorts. A group of highly shared sequence variants was considered likely to be a technical artifact of the sequencing pipeline. A few of the identified cytomegalovirus-associated TCR beta chains were confirmed in vitro to be specific for cytomegalovirus antigens.

The germline V gene encodes CDR1 MNHNY and CDR2 SVGAGI (reference sequence). There are 14 amino acids in the CDR3, from cysteine to phenylalanine inclusive. Kept here is only the CDR3 DNA, which spans 42 bases and is read in frame from base 1. V and J are truncated by 6 bases and 0 bases respectively, leaving an intervening sequence of 12 bases. The V gene is TRBV6-6 and the J gene is TRBJ2-7; TRBD1 is a weak D gene call, 5 bases matching. This sequence was found in a man aged 50 to 60 in good health and CMV-seropositive. Sequencing was done on a sample of PBMCs. The CDR3 protein: CASSRVTSSYEQYF. The nucleotides are TGTGCCAGCAGCAGGGTAACGAGCTCCTACGAGCAGTACTTC.